This is a list of T cell receptor beta chains from one sample in a study of cytomegalovirus exposure and HLA in healthy donors. Using immunoSEQ multiplex PCR, the repertoire was profiled, and TCRdb retains in-frame clones only, with some absent. The sample includes 98,000 or so clones, 78% of them seen just once. Source material: PBMCs. The receptors derive from a woman in her thirties or forties in good health and CMV-seronegative. CDR3s include the opening cysteine and the closing phenylalanine or tryptophan. The D gene is left open where the match is weak. The size of a clone is reported for some rows only, either as once, few or many, or as a class for expanded clones.

length	V	D	size	J	DNA	CDR3
16	TRBV5-8	TRBD1	-	TRBJ1-2	TGTGCCAGCAGCCGAAGCTCGACAGGGCACCACTATGGCTACACCTTC	CASSRSSTGHHYGYTF
13	TRBV4-1	-	-	TRBJ1-1	TGCGCCAGCAGACCTGCTGGGGCCACTGAAGCTTTCTTT	CASRPAGATEAFF
12	TRBV7-9	-	-	TRBJ2-7	TGTGCCAGCAGCTCGTACAGGGACGAGCAGTACTTC	CASSSYRDEQYF
14	TRBV27	TRBD1	-	TRBJ1-2	TGTGCCAGCCGTAAACTGGGACAGACCTATGGCTACACCTTC	CASRKLGQTYGYTF
18	TRBV19	-	few	TRBJ1-1	TGTGCCAGTTCGCTCCGAAGAGGGAGGGACGTGCCGAACACTGAAGCTTTCTTT	CASSLRRGRDVPNTEAFF
16	TRBV28	TRBD1	-	TRBJ1-4	TGTGCCAGCAGTTTCGCAGGGGGCGCATTTTATGAAAAACTGTTTTTT	CASSFAGGAFYEKLFF
14	TRBV28	-	-	TRBJ1-1	TGTGCCAGCAGTTTACTTACAGTGAACACTGAAGCTTTCTTT	CASSLLTVNTEAFF
15	TRBV27	TRBD1	-	TRBJ2-1	TGTGCCAGCAGTCCCGGACAGGGGCACTACAATGAGCAGTTCTTC	CASSPGQGHYNEQFF
16	TRBV27	-	once	TRBJ2-1	TGTGCCAGCAGTTCGGCAGGGGTACGCCACTACAATGAGCAGTTCTTC	CASSSAGVRHYNEQFF
15	TRBV28	TRBD1	few	TRBJ2-3	TGTGCCAGCAGTTTACGGGGACAGGGGACAGATACGCAGTATTTT	CASSLRGQGTDTQYF
15	TRBV18	TRBD1	few	TRBJ1-2	TGTGCCAGCTCACCCGGGACAGGGGGCGATTATGGCTACACCTTC	CASSPGTGGDYGYTF